The entry that follows covers one TCR beta chain sequence. Its antigen is not known. TCRdb re-analysed the RACE reads in MiXCR, keeping a single row per CDR3 protein. The sample records hundreds of thousands of distinct CDR3 sequences, about 6% being singletons. This entry comes from a study of human T cells and chemical hapten exposure. Turning to the study itself: Slight differences in pooled library volume were the main source of varying TCR yields across samples. Study outcomes and limitations: The immune response of these alopecia patients might not match healthy individuals'.

The CDR3 totals 15 residues. Trimming removed 4 bases at V and 4 bases at J, with 14 bases between. The V gene's germline CDR1 is KGHDR and CDR2 SFDVKD. The time point: patch test 2, 6 weeks after DPC sensitization. Treatment of the sample: therapeutic diphenylcyclopropenone sensitization with weekly scalp DPC. Each donor was an alopecia patient between 18 and 70 years of age who qualified for DPC. Total RNA came from unfractionated whole blood. Sequenced here: whole blood, sampled in connection with sensitization to the hapten diphenylcyclopropenone (DPC). The chain carries TRBV24-1 and TRBJ2-3, with D unclear. The receptor comes from a woman between 18 and 29 years old with alopecia areata. Some clones in this sample may be carry-over from other donors' samples. The CDR3 coding sequence is TGTGCCACCAGTGACGGCACAACCCGGGCAGATACGCAGTATTTT. It encodes CATSDGTTRADTQYF.